This TCR beta chain is from a study of shared clonotypes between healthy human individuals. Study-wide results and limits: About 5% of naive CD4 clonotypes were shared across four donors.

A word on this clone: Its antigen is as yet unknown.

Trimming at V came to 4 bases and at J to 5 bases, leaving 7 bases not matched to a gene. The CDR3 is 15 amino acids. CDR1 and CDR2 (germline): MNHNS, SASEGT. Using immunoSEQ multiplex PCR, the repertoire was profiled, and TCRdb retains in-frame clones only, with some absent. There are more than 2,000,000 clones in the sample; approximately 93% occur only once, and roughly 0.36% lies in the top ten. This sequence joins TRBV6-1 and TRBJ1-2; 10 nucleotides match TRBD1. What was sequenced was naive CD4+ T cells from PBMCs. Noted subset: CD45RA+ positively selected. This clonotype was sampled from a man younger than 35 in good health. Some clones in this sample may be carry-over from other donors' samples. The CDR3 protein is CASSAAAGQGYGYTF. DNA of the CDR3: TGTGCCAGCAGTGCAGCGGCGGGACAGGGGTATGGCTACACCTTC.